This entry concerns a single T cell receptor (beta chain). The ends lost 11 bases at V and 0 bases at J; junction bases unmatched: 9. The CDR3 runs to 14 residues. Germline V gene lookup returns CDR1 MDHEN and CDR2 SYDVKM. TCRdb re-called the RT-PCR reads with MiXCR, one entry per CDR3 protein. The table lists hundreds of thousands of distinct CDR3 sequences, 12% to 15% of them singletons. The data are from a study of response to subunit inactivated influenza vaccine. The input for sequencing was PBMCs from blood, taken 14 days before vaccination. The TCR was taken from a man in his forties or fifties who received an inactivated influenza vaccine. The genes are TRBV28 and TRBJ2-7; 8 bases are a match to TRBD2. CDR3 DNA: TGTGCCGGTTCAGCGGGGGCCCTCTCCTACGAGCAGTACTTC. Protein product: CAGSAGALSYEQYF.